Shown below are 2 T cell receptor beta chains from a single sample sequenced in a study of T cell responses to AZD1222 COVID-19 vaccine. TCRdb's copy holds only in-frame clones and misses some; the assay was immunoSEQ multiplex PCR. The sample has 90,000 to 120,000 clones, 90% to 95% seen once. The sequenced sample was peripheral blood, obtained on day 0 of AZD1222 vaccination. The source of these receptors is an adult in good health.

V and J are TRBV3-1 (or the pseudogene TRBV3-2) and TRBJ2-7, with no clear D. The length of the CDR3 is 14 residues. V gave up 4 bases and J gave up 5 bases, with 15 bases separating them. Germline lookup yields CDR1 LGHDT and CDR2 YNNKEL (reference sequence). The CDR3, as DNA: TGTGCCAGCAGCCCGCGAGGTCTCCTACACGAGCAGTACTTC. Translation gives CASSPRGLLHEQYF.

V usage is TRBV18 and J usage is TRBJ2-3; D gene ambiguous. With 6 bases removed from V and 0 bases from J, the gap between germline ends came to 13 bases. The CDR3 loop spans 15 amino acids. In germline, CDR1 is KGHSH, CDR2 LQKENI. The CDR3 DNA follows: TGTGCCAGCTCGGCCACTCTAGGAAGCACAGATACGCAGTATTTT. Amino acids: CASSATLGSTDTQYF.